Presented here are 28 T cell receptor beta chains from one specimen sequenced in a study of shared clonotypes between healthy human individuals (dated by TCRdb to 2019 to 2021). Library prep was done by the immunoSEQ multiplex PCR assay. TCRdb obtained this table from immuneACCESS and retained in-frame rearrangements with V and J assigned. These tables miss some clones; where compared with another copy, unresolved V genes account for less than half of the shortfall, and the remainder is unexplained. The sample includes approximately 2.4 million clones, with around 95% observed a single time. Of the sample, 0.1% to 0.15% falls within the top ten clones. Material for sequencing was naive CD4+ T cells sorted from blood. Taken with the paper, the label for cell subset or site translates to: CD45RA+ positively selected. Every receptor here comes from a man aged 18-30 years in good health.

V usage is TRBV2 and J usage is TRBJ2-2; TRBD2 might be the D (5 bases). The CDR3 length is 12 residues. V lost 8 bases and J lost 7, with 11 bases in between. CDR1 and CDR2 (germline): SNHLY, FYNNEI. CDR3 protein: CASGSWGGELFF. In DNA form, the CDR3 reads TGTGCCAGCGGGAGCTGGGGCGGGGAGCTGTTTTTT.

This clone was found once. This rearrangement joins TRBV18 to TRBJ2-7, with 10 bases fitting TRBD1. Germline-derived CDR1 and CDR2 are KGHSH and LQKENI. The CDR3 runs to 16 residues. Germline trimming cut 1 base from V and 4 bases from J; bases unmatched to any gene: 7. The CDR3 loop reads CASSPLMGDRGYEQYF. The CDR3 bases are TGTGCCAGCTCACCACTAATGGGGGACAGGGGTTACGAGCAGTACTTC.

This clone was found once. The chain links TRBV7-2 to TRBJ2-5; 10 positions match TRBD2. V trimming: 5 bases; J trimming: 4 bases; junction bases outside the gene matches: 7. The length of the CDR3 is 15 residues. Germline V gene data show CDR1 as SGHTA and CDR2 as FQGNSA. In nucleotides, the CDR3 is TGTGCCAGCAGCCCTACTAGCGGGGCGGCAGAGACCCAGTACTTC. This codes for CASSPTSGAAETQYF.

The chain joins TRBV11-2 to TRBJ2-3; possible D gene TRBD2, 6 bases. Trimming removed 5 bases at V and 0 bases at J, with 12 bases between. Germline CDR1 SGHAT, CDR2 FQNNGV. The CDR3 runs to 15 residues. CDR3 region: CASSRGTSSTDTQYF. The CDR3 bases are TGTGCCAGCAGCCGGGGAACTAGCAGCACAGATACGCAGTATTTT.

The CDR3 DNA follows: TGTGCCAGCGGCGAGAGTGGAAACTATGGCTACACCTTC. Protein sequence: CASGESGNYGYTF. The gene calls are TRBV28 and TRBJ1-2; unclear D gene. Per the germline V gene, CDR1 is MDHEN and CDR2 is SYDVKM. The CDR3 runs to 13 residues. The V end was cut by 8 bases, the J end by 2 bases, with 12 bases between.

The CDR3 DNA sequence: TGTGCCGGCGCCGCCCGACAGCCTACACGGGAGCAGTACTTC. Amino acids: CAGAARQPTREQYF. The chain recombines TRBV9 with TRBJ2-7, with D perhaps TRBD1 (5 bases). The CDR3 covers 14 residues. Germline V gene lookup returns CDR1 SGDLS and CDR2 YYNGEE. V lost 10 bases to trimming and J lost 7 bases, with 24 bases between them.

The chain combines TRBV5-8 with TRBJ1-5; perhaps TRBD1 as D (5 bases). Per germline, CDR1 SGHTS and CDR2 YDEGEE. This CDR3 has 17 amino acids. The V gene lost 1 base and the J gene lost 0 bases, with 14 bases spanning the gap. The CDR3 protein is CASSLKVAGYSNQPQHF. For the CDR3, the DNA is TGTGCCAGCAGCTTGAAGGTGGCAGGGTATAGCAATCAGCCCCAGCATTTT.

V is TRBV18 and J is TRBJ1-6; unclear D gene. Germline V CDR1 and CDR2: KGHSH, LQKENI. Trimming shortened V by 4 bases and J by 8 bases, and 9 bases separated the two germline ends. The CDR3 is made up of 13 amino acids. CDR3 DNA: TGTGCCAGCTCACGCGGCATTGATTCACCCCTCCACTTT. Translating it yields CASSRGIDSPLHF.

This chain links TRBV5-1 with TRBJ1-1; 10 bases fit TRBD1. The J segment lost 6 bases and the V segment lost 3 bases, leaving 17 bases of the junction unmatched. Germline V gives CDR1 SGHRS, CDR2 YFSETQ. The CDR3 sequence is 18 residues long. CDR3 protein: CASSWTGTGAPQGAEAFF. CDR3 coding DNA: TGCGCCAGCAGCTGGACCGGGACAGGGGCTCCCCAAGGGGCTGAAGCTTTCTTT.

The rearrangement joins TRBV4-1 to TRBJ2-1; 12 bases line up with TRBD2. The CDR3 has 14 amino acids. V lost 3 bases, J lost 6 bases, and 0 bases stayed unmatched. Germline-derived CDR1 and CDR2 are MGHRA and YSYEKL. The CDR3 loop reads CASSQTSGSNEQFF. CDR3 coding DNA: TGCGCCAGCAGCCAGACTAGCGGGAGCAATGAGCAGTTCTTC.

The chain has TRBV6-5 and TRBJ2-7; TRBD1 is a possible D gene (6 bases). Looked up from germline, CDR1 is MNHEY and CDR2 is SVGAGI. The CDR3 is 13 residues long. Between the trimmed V and J ends, which lost 9 bases and 3 bases, there was a span of 15 bases. As DNA, the CDR3 is TGTGCCAGTAAACAGGGCCTATACTACGAGCAGTACTTC. Translated, it gives CASKQGLYYEQYF.

The rearrangement joins TRBV18 to TRBJ2-3; 7 bases are shared with TRBD2. Looked up from germline, CDR1 is KGHSH and CDR2 is LQKENI. The V gene end was trimmed by 0 bases and the J gene end by 6 bases; junction bases not matched to a gene: 12. CDR3 length: 17 amino acids. The CDR3 coding sequence is TGTGCCAGCTCACCACCGTGGAGCGGGGAGGGTTGGGATACGCAGTATTTT. Amino acids: CASSPPWSGEGWDTQYF.

This chain connects TRBV7-2 to TRBJ1-3; 8 nucleotides match TRBD1. In germline, CDR1 is SGHTA, CDR2 FQGNSA. V trimming: 5 bases; J trimming: 0 bases; junction bases outside the gene matches: 6. This CDR3 spans 16 amino acids. The CDR3 is CASSPWTGLSGNTIYF. In DNA form, the CDR3 reads TGTGCCAGCAGCCCCTGGACAGGGCTCTCTGGAAACACCATATATTTT. The full variable domain, completed using reference TRBV7-2 and TRBJ1-3, is GAGVSQSPSNKVTEKGKDVELRCDPISGHTALYWYRQSLGQGLEFLIYFQGNSAPDKSGLPSDRFSAERTGGSVSTLTIQRTQQEDSAVYLCASSPWTGLSGNTIYFGEGSWLTVV.

The chain combines TRBV6-6 with TRBJ1-5; D unclear. This CDR3 contains 13 residues. The germline CDR1 and CDR2 sequences are MNHNY and SVGAGI (reference sequence). V was clipped by 7 bases and J by 1 base, with 8 bases between them. The CDR3 reads CASTDRSNQPQHF. DNA for the CDR3: TGTGCCAGCACCGATAGGAGCAATCAGCCCCAGCATTTT.

The chain uses TRBV6-6 and TRBJ1-3; TRBD1 matches 8 bases. The germline V gene encodes CDR1 MNHNY and CDR2 SVGAGI (reference sequence). V was clipped by 0 bases and J by 2 bases; unmatched bases: 3. This CDR3 is built from 16 residues. The CDR3 is CASSYSQGVAGNTIYF. The CDR3 DNA sequence: TGTGCCAGCAGTTACTCACAGGGGGTCGCTGGAAACACCATATATTTT.

The rearrangement links TRBV29-1 to TRBJ1-1; possible D gene TRBD1, 5 bases. CDR3 length: 13 residues. V was pared by 4 bases and J by 0 bases, with 9 bases between. Germline V lookup: CDR1 SQVTM, CDR2 ANQGSEA. CDR3 sequence (DNA): TGCAGCGTTGTAGGGGATATGAACACTGAAGCTTTCTTT. Translation gives CSVVGDMNTEAFF. Filled out from reference TRBV29-1 and TRBJ1-1, the complete variable domain reads SAVISQKPSRDICQRGTSLTIQCQVDSQVTMMFWYRQQPGQSLTLIATANQGSEATYESGFVIDKFPISRPNLTFSTLTVSNMSPEDSSIYLCSVVGDMNTEAFFGQGTRLTVV.

Concerning this clone itself: Other nucleotide sequences from this sample produce the same CDR3. J is TRBJ2-5 and V is TRBV6-1; 11 nucleotides agree with TRBD1. V trimming: 5 bases; J trimming: 0 bases; junction bases outside the gene matches: 2. Germline CDR1 and CDR2: MNHNS and SASEGT. This CDR3 region has 15 residues. The DNA of the CDR3 is TGTGCCAGCAGTTCGGGACAGGGGGACCAAGAGACCCAGTACTTC. Encoded protein: CASSSGQGDQETQYF.

The chain employs TRBV2 and TRBJ1-6, with TRBD1 matching over 9 bases. Germline trimming cut 6 bases from V and 7 bases from J; bases unmatched to any gene: 4. Germline V gene data show CDR1 as SNHLY and CDR2 as FYNNEI. The CDR3 loop spans 14 amino acids. The CDR3 sequence is CASRGTGTNSPLHF. CDR3 nucleotide sequence: TGTGCCAGCAGAGGGACAGGGACAAATTCACCCCTCCACTTT.

This chain links TRBV4-1 with TRBJ1-2, with D perhaps TRBD1 (5 bases). Germline values: CDR1 MGHRA, CDR2 YSYEKL. The CDR3 has 16 amino acids. V lost 5 bases, J lost 0 bases, and 16 bases lay in between. This chain's CDR3 is CASSYHKEGANYGYTF. The CDR3 DNA sequence: TGCGCCAGCAGCTATCATAAAGAAGGGGCTAACTATGGCTACACCTTC.

The chain couples TRBV10-3 to TRBJ1-1; 8 nucleotides agree with TRBD1. V was pared by 9 bases and J by 5 bases, with 14 bases of the junction left unmatched. The CDR3 extends over 15 amino acids. The germline V gene encodes CDR1 ENHRY and CDR2 SYGVKD. Written as DNA, the CDR3 is TGTGCCATGAGAAAAGGACAGGGAATCAGAACTGAAGCTTTCTTT. Residues: CAMRKGQGIRTEAFF.

The rearrangement joins TRBV10-2 to TRBJ2-2, with TRBD1 identical over 8 bases. Trimming at V came to 5 bases and at J to 1 base, leaving 6 bases not matched to a gene. The CDR3 consists of 16 residues. Germline CDR1 is WSHSY and CDR2 is SAAADI. The CDR3 DNA reads as TGCGCCAGCAGTCTCAGACAGGGGAGGAACACCGGGGAGCTGTTTTTT. Its translation: CASSLRQGRNTGELFF.

As for this clone: No DNA is shown, since the ends of the CDR3 on it are uncertain; the CDR3 is the one TCRdb lists. The J gene is TRBJ1-1, the V gene TRBV28. The CDR3 is 15 residues long, ends included. Germline V gene sequence: CDR1 MDHEN, CDR2 SYDVKM. The CDR3 here is CASSSSADPDTEAFF.

This chain uses TRBV4-1 with TRBJ2-1; TRBD2 aligns across 10 bases. After removal of 2 bases from V and 6 bases from J, the junction contained 13 bases not matched to a gene. The germline V gene has CDR1 MGHRA and CDR2 YSYEKL. The CDR3 is made up of 18 amino acids. Written as DNA, the CDR3 is TGCGCCAGCAGCCAAATCGGCGCTAGCGGGGGCCGCCGCAATGAGCAGTTCTTC. Translating it yields CASSQIGASGGRRNEQFF.

The rearrangement uses TRBV5-1 and TRBJ1-3, with D tentatively TRBD1 (6 bases). The germline CDR1 and CDR2 sequences are SGHRS and YFSETQ. Trimming left V 4 bases short and J 3 bases short, with 14 bases between. The CDR3 is made up of 15 amino acids. The CDR3 loop reads CASSQLTGYGNTIYF. The DNA for the CDR3 is TGCGCCAGCAGCCAGTTAACAGGGTATGGAAACACCATATATTTT. Variable domain in full (rest from reference TRBV5-1 and TRBJ1-3): KAGVTQTPRYLIKTRGQQVTLSCSPISGHRSVSWYQQTPGQGLQFLFEYFSETQRNKGNFPGRFSGRQFSNSRSEMNVSTLELGDSALYLCASSQLTGYGNTIYFGEGSWLTVV.

Remarks on this clone: Other DNA sequences in the sample encode the same CDR3. The chain couples TRBV6-5 to TRBJ2-7, with 9 bases that match TRBD1. The germline V gene encodes CDR1 MNHEY and CDR2 SVGAGI. The V and J ends lost 8 bases and 3 bases, in that order; junction bases with no gene match: 5. The CDR3 spans 13 residues. This CDR3 is CASSGTGFYEQYF. In nucleotides, the CDR3 is TGTGCCAGCTCGGGGACAGGGTTCTACGAGCAGTACTTC.

This chain links TRBV9 with TRBJ1-2; 9 nucleotides agree with TRBD1. CDR3 length: 15 amino acids. J lost 5 bases, V lost 3 bases, and 8 bases had no gene match. In germline, CDR1 is SGDLS, CDR2 YYNGEE. The CDR3 is CASSGGGDREYGYTF. The CDR3 nucleotides read TGTGCCAGCAGCGGAGGTGGGGACAGGGAATATGGCTACACCTTC.

V usage is TRBV5-1 and J usage is TRBJ1-4; D is perhaps TRBD1 (6 bases). The ends were cut back, 0 bases at V and 4 bases at J, with 10 bases in the middle. This CDR3 has 15 amino acids. Germline V gene data show CDR1 as SGHRS and CDR2 as YFSETQ. CDR3 region: CASSLGTVDNEKLFF. The CDR3 DNA follows: TGCGCCAGCAGCTTGGGGACAGTCGATAATGAAAAACTGTTTTTT.

This clone was counted once. The J gene is TRBJ2-3, the V gene TRBV27, with D possibly being TRBD1 (5 bases). The CDR3 extends over 15 amino acids. V was shortened by 8 bases and J by 0 bases, with 15 bases between the two germline ends. The germline V gene has CDR1 MNHEY and CDR2 SMNVEV (reference sequence). The CDR3 reads CASGRDRLSTDTQYF. DNA of the CDR3: TGTGCCAGCGGACGAGACAGACTTAGCACAGATACGCAGTATTTT.